This T cell receptor beta chain was documented in a study of blood T cells in healthy people across ages. Study outcomes and limitations: Naive CD4+ cells and diversity were both higher in long-lived donors than in aged donors.

Concerning this clonotype: Its specificity is unknown.

A second PCR of roughly 7 to 11 cycles used a sample-barcoded 5' primer and a J-beta primer mix. TCRdb re-called the 5' RACE reads with MiXCR, one entry per CDR3 protein. The sample records about 670,000 distinct CDR3 sequences, 40% to 65% being singletons. V lost 5 bases, J lost 4 bases, and 14 bases lay in between. CDR1 and CDR2 (germline): ENHRY, SYGVKD. This CDR3 contains 15 residues. Sequencing was done on a sample of blood. This TCR came from a woman older than 75 in good health. The V gene is TRBV10-3, the J gene TRBJ1-4, with TRBD1 as a possible D gene (5 bases). The DNA of the CDR3 is TGTGCCATCAGTTCCGCCCGGGACGATAATGAAAAACTGTTTTTT. The encoded protein is CAISSARDDNEKLFF.